The rows below give T cell receptor beta chains drawn from one sample of a study of shared clonotypes between healthy human individuals. Sequenced by immunoSEQ multiplex PCR; TCRdb stores in-frame clones only, minus some. Among about 960,000 clones listed, approximately 80% were seen once. The sequenced sample was memory CD4+ T cells sorted from blood. The receptor set was obtained from a man younger than 35 in good health. The CDR3 runs from the conserved cysteine through the conserved F or W. A D gene is named only where the DNA matches it firmly. Only some rows state a clone size, as once, few, many or a class for expanded clones.

j_call,d_call,v_call,clone_size,cdr3_aa,cdr3_nt
TRBJ1-2,.,TRBV19,few,CASSISAGGYGYTF,TGTGCCAGTAGTATTTCGGCCGGGGGGTATGGCTACACCTTC
TRBJ2-4,TRBD1,TRBV30,.,CAWSGTGWRNIQYF,TGTGCCTGGAGCGGGACAGGGTGGAGAAACATTCAGTACTTC
TRBJ1-2,.,TRBV5-1,.,CASSLGHVGNYGYTF,TGCGCCAGCAGCTTGGGCCATGTAGGGAACTATGGCTACACCTTC
TRBJ2-1,.,TRBV9,.,CASSVRGAVNNEQFF,TGTGCCAGCAGCGTACGCGGCGCAGTAAACAATGAGCAGTTCTTC
TRBJ1-1,TRBD1,TRBV19,.,CASRMTGGLAEAFF,TGTGCCAGTAGAATGACAGGGGGATTGGCTGAAGCTTTCTTT
TRBJ2-1,.,TRBV7-2,.,CASSAGFLLLGNGEQFF,TGTGCCAGCAGCGCCGGGTTCCTTCTGTTGGGGAATGGTGAGCAGTTCTTC
TRBJ2-6,TRBD1,TRBV5-1,.,CASSLGDRGPSGANVLTF,TGCGCCAGCAGCTTGGGGGACAGGGGACCCTCTGGGGCCAACGTCCTGACTTTC
TRBJ2-7,TRBD1,TRBV7-6,.,CASSSSSRQGTYEQYF,TGTGCCAGCAGCTCCTCCAGTCGACAGGGAACCTACGAGCAGTACTTC
TRBJ1-2,TRBD1,TRBV9,.,CASSYGTGVSGYTF,TGTGCCAGCAGCTACGGGACAGGGGTGAGTGGCTACACCTTC
TRBJ1-5,.,TRBV19,.,CASSTRPGSNQPQHF,TGTGCCAGTAGTACCCGGCCGGGGAGCAATCAGCCCCAGCATTTT